This TCR beta chain was captured by sequencing in a study of identical twins. General study results and limits: Cross-sectional statistical analysis, not tracking of the same donors, underpinned the conclusions. Cord blood's abundant beta clonotypes had fewer insertions, unlike memory repertoires.

The CDR3 runs 13 residues. Trimming cost V 1 base and J 7 bases, with 10 bases left between them. TCRdb reprocessed the 5' RACE reads with MiXCR, giving one entry per CDR3 protein. The sample lists hundreds of thousands of distinct CDR3 sequences, over 8.5% occurring once. This clonotype was counted many times. What it binds is unknown. Another study also made use of these data, one on yellow fever vaccine responses in identical twins.

The V gene is TRBV12-3 or TRBV12-4, the J gene TRBJ1-2; D is undetermined. The sequence was obtained from a woman aged 18-29 years in good health. Input material: PBMCs. CDR3 sequence: CASSLVVGFGYTF. The CDR3 nucleotides are TGTGCCAGCAGTTTAGTAGTTGGATTTGGCTACACCTTC.